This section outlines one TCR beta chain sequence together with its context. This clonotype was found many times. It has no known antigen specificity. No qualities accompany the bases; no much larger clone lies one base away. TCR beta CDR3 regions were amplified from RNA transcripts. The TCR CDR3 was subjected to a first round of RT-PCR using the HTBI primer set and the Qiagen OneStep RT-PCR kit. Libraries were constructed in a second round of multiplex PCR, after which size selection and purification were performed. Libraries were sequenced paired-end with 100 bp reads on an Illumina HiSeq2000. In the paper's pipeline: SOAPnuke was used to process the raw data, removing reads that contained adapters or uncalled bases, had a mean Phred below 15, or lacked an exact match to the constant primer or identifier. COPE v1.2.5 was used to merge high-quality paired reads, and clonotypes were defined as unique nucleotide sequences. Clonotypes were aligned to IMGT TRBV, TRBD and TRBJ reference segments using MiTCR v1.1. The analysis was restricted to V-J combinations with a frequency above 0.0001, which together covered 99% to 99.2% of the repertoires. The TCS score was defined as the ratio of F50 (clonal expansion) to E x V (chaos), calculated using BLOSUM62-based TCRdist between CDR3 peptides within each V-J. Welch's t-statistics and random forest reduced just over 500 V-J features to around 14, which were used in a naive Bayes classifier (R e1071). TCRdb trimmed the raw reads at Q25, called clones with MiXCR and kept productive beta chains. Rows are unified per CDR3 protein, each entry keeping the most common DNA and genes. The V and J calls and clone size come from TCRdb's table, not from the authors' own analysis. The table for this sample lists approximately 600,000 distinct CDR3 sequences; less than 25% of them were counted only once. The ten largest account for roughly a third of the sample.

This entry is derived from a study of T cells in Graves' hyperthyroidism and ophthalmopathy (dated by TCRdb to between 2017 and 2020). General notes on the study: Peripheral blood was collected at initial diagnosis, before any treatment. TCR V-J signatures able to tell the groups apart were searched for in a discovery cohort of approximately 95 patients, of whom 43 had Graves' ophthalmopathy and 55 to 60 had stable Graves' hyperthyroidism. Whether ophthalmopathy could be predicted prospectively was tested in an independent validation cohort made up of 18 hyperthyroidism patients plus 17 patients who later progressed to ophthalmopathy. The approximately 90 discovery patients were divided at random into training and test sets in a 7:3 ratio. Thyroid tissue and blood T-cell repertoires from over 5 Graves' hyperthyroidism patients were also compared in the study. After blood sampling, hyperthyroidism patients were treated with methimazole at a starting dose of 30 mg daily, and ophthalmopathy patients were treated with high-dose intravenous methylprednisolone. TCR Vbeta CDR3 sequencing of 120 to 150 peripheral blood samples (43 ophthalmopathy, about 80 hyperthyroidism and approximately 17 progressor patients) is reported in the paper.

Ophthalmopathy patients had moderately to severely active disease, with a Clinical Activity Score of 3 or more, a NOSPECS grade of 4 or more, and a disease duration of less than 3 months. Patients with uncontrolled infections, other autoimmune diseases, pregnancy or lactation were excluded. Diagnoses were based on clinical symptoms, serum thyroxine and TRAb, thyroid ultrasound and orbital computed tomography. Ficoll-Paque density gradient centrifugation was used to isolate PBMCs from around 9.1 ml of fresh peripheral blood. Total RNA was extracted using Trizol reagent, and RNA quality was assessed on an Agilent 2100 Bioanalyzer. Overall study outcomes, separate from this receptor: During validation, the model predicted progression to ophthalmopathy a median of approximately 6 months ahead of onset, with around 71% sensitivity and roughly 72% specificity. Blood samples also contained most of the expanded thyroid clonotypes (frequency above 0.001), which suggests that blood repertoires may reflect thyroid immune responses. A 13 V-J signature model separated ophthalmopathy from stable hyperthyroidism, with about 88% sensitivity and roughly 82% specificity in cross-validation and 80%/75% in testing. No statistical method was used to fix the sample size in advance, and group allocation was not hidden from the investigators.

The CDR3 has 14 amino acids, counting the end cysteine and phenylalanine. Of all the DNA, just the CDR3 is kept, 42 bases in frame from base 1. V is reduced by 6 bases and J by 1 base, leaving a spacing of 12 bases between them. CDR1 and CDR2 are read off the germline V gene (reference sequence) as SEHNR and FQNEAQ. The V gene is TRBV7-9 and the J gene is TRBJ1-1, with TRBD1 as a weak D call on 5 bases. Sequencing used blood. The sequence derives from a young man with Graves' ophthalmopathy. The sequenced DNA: TGTGCCAGCAGTTTACCTGGACAGAACACTGAAGCTTTCTTT. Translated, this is CASSLPGQNTEAFF.